The source of this T cell receptor (beta chain) is a study of T cell responses to AZD1222 COVID-19 vaccine (TCRdb year 2021). In terms of the full investigation: AZD1222 recipients given second doses at about 4 weeks or at about 12 weeks were pooled, since spike-specific TCR depth and breadth were not found to differ between the two schedules. Enrollment into the trials was organized by age into subgroups of 18-55, 56-69 and 70-plus years, and those subgroups contained roughly 150, 30 and 60 TCR-sequenced participants, respectively. TCR sequencing was performed for about 240 trial participants, of whom around 210 were given two doses of AZD1222 and roughly 25 were given two doses of MenACWY control vaccine. Overall study results and their limits: Reportedly, almost half of the unique spike-specific TCRs recognized epitopes lying outside the regions that are mutated in the B.1.351 and B.1.1.7 variants. Because no samples from the day 14 peak response were available, repertoires could be characterized only after the peak T cell response. Vaccine-associated CD4 TCRs spanned the whole spike protein, with dominant responses in regions 160-218 and 743-854. After two AZD1222 doses, spike-specific TCR breadth and depth were significantly higher than at day 0 and than in MenACWY recipients. The 56-69-year group was small, and its depth increase did not reach significance, likely because of low power. Most participants were white British and females outnumbered males, and the authors suggested that clonal diversity may have been underestimated. Only a handful of AZD1222 recipients were SARS-CoV-2 seropositive at baseline, limiting conclusions about previously exposed vaccinees.

The CDR3 regions of human TCRbeta chains were analyzed by immunosequencing. From the authors' description of their analysis: Repertoire TCRs were matched against a reference library of SARS-CoV-2-specific TCRs generated with the MIRA antigen-specificity platform. Breadth was defined as the fraction of unique TCRs that were SARS-CoV-2-associated, and depth was defined as the fraction of total T cells that were SARS-CoV-2-associated. Each spike-specific TCR was assigned to its reactive spike region and to a CD4 or CD8 class using the MIRA data. Log10-transformed breadth and depth values were compared by one-way ANOVA with Sidak's multiple comparisons tests. TCRdb limited this immuneACCESS table to in-frame rearrangements with V and J called. A share of clones is missing; checked studies link under half to unresolved V genes, and the rest is unexplained. From that table come the V and J calls and clone size; the DNA was used to work out D and trimming. In this sample the table shows 95,000 to 150,000 clones, about 89% of which occur a single time. The ten biggest clones cover around 1.5% of the sample.

The CDR3 measures 14 amino acids from cysteine to phenylalanine. The entry retains the CDR3 DNA only, 42 bases that are in frame from base 1. As encoded in the germline V gene (reference sequence), CDR1 is GTSNPN while CDR2 is SVGIG. V sheds 3 bases and J sheds 8 bases, leaving 17 bases between their ends. As regards this clone: The antigen it recognizes is unknown. Within one base of it there is no much larger clone, and no base qualities were kept.

Sample time point, as interpreted from the label and publication: baseline before first vaccination. Vaccinee samples came from UK trials COV001 and COV002, including a single-blind randomized controlled phase 2/3 trial of AZD1222 (ChAdOx1 nCoV-19) in healthy adults. For TCRbeta chain sequencing, PBMC samples were collected from trial participants at day 0 and at day 28 after the second dose. Sequenced here: peripheral blood, sampled on day 0 of AZD1222 vaccination. This clonotype was sampled from an adult in good health. Here the chain combines TRBV30 and TRBJ1-3; TRBD1 could be the D gene, as 6 bases match. The DNA sequence is as follows: TGTGCCTGGAGCGGTACAGGGACCCCTTACACCATATATTTT. This encodes CAWSGTGTPYTIYF.